This is a list of T cell receptor beta chains from one sample in a study of intratumoral heterogeneity in liver cancer. Profiled with immunoSEQ multiplex PCR; TCRdb holds only in-frame clones, not every one. The sample has 5,000 to 8,000 clones, approximately 64% seen once. The sample consisted of tumor tissue, taken before any cancer treatment. These receptors all come from a woman aged 70-85 years with hepatocellular carcinoma. The CDR3 runs from the conserved cysteine through the conserved F or W. The D gene is left open where the match is weak. Size is omitted from some rows. Given values are once, few, many or a class for expanded clones.

size,J,D,V,DNA,CDR3
-,TRBJ1-1,-,TRBV2,TGTGCCAGCAGTGAAAATCGGGCGGTGAACACTGAAGCTTTCTTT,CASSENRAVNTEAFF
-,TRBJ2-5,-,TRBV28,TGTGCCAGCAGTTTATTTGGGGAGACCCAGTACTTC,CASSLFGETQYF
-,TRBJ1-6,TRBD1,TRBV27,TGTGCCAGCAGTTTAGGGACAGGGGGGAATTCACCCCTCCACTTT,CASSLGTGGNSPLHF
once,TRBJ1-2,-,TRBV3-1/TRBV3-2,TGTGCCAGCAGCCAAAGGTCCTATGGCTACACCTTC,CASSQRSYGYTF
-,TRBJ2-7,TRBD1,TRBV3-1/TRBV3-2,TGTGCCAGCAGTCGCAGGGGGCGAGACTACGAGCAGTACTTC,CASSRRGRDYEQYF
-,TRBJ1-4,-,TRBV6-1,TGTGCCAGCAGTGAGGACTCCTGGAAACTGTTTTTT,CASSEDSWKLFF
-,TRBJ2-3,TRBD1,TRBV27,TGTGCCAGCAGTGCCTCGGACAGGGGGACGCAGTATTTT,CASSASDRGTQYF
-,TRBJ2-3,TRBD2,TRBV28,TGTGCCAGCAGGACTAGCGGGAGGGCCACAGATACGCAGTATTTT,CASRTSGRATDTQYF
-,TRBJ2-1,TRBD2,TRBV6-5,TGTGCCGCGCGGGAAGCGGGGAACAATGAGCAGTTCTTC,CAAREAGNNEQFF
-,TRBJ2-3,TRBD2,TRBV7-8,TGTGCCAGTACTTTAGCGGGGGCCACAGATACGCAGTATTTT,CASTLAGATDTQYF
few,TRBJ1-2,TRBD1,TRBV9,TGTGCCAGCAGCGAAGGACAGGGGGCCTATGGCTACACCTTC,CASSEGQGAYGYTF
-,TRBJ1-1,-,TRBV6-6,TGTGCCAGCAGTTACGGGGAAGTTAGCACTGAAGCTTTCTTT,CASSYGEVSTEAFF
-,TRBJ2-3,-,TRBV24-1,TGTGCCACCAGTGACCCCTCGGACACAGATACGCAGTATTTT,CATSDPSDTDTQYF
-,TRBJ2-1,TRBD2,TRBV19,TGTGCCAGTACCACCGGGACTAAGAGGAATGAGCAGTTCTTC,CASTTGTKRNEQFF
-,TRBJ1-3,TRBD1,TRBV11-3,TGTGCCAGCAGCTTAGAGGGGACAGCCGGAAACACCATATATTTT,CASSLEGTAGNTIYF
-,TRBJ2-7,-,TRBV30,TGTGCCTGGAGTTGGACCGGTACCTACGAGCAGTACTTC,CAWSWTGTYEQYF
-,TRBJ1-2,-,TRBV6-5,TGTGCCAGCACCTCACAGGCTCCTGACTATGGCTACACCTTC,CASTSQAPDYGYTF
-,TRBJ2-1,-,TRBV9,TGTGCCAGCAGCGTAGAGGGCGGGCCCTACAATGAGCAGTTCTTC,CASSVEGGPYNEQFF
-,TRBJ1-1,TRBD1,TRBV5-1,TGCGCCAGCAGCAGCTCGGGACAGGGAAGAATAGCTTTCTTT,CASSSSGQGRIAFF
-,TRBJ2-7,TRBD2,TRBV6-1,TGTGCCAGCAGTGAAGCAGCGGGACCCTACGAGCAGTACTTC,CASSEAAGPYEQYF
few,TRBJ2-2,TRBD2,TRBV3-1/TRBV3-2,TGTGCCAGCAGCCCACTAGCGGTCGGGGAGCTGTTTTTT,CASSPLAVGELFF
-,TRBJ2-3,-,TRBV5-4,TGTGCCAGCAGCTTGGGCGGACCGAGTCCCACAGATACGCAGTATTTT,CASSLGGPSPTDTQYF
medium-sized,TRBJ1-2,TRBD1,TRBV4-1,TGCGCCAGCAGCCAAGATCGTGGGACAGGGGGCGCCTATGGCTACACCTTC,CASSQDRGTGGAYGYTF
-,TRBJ1-1,TRBD1,TRBV28,TGTGCCAGCAGTCTAACGACAGGGCTTAGCACTGAAGCTTTCTTT,CASSLTTGLSTEAFF